Below, one TCR beta chain is given with its context. Deletions cut 3 bases from V and 2 bases from J, with 7 bases between. CDR1 is MDHEN, CDR2 SYDVKM, per germline. The CDR3 runs 13 residues. The source of the sample is a study of cytomegalovirus exposure and HLA in healthy donors. In the PCR, 60 Vbeta and 13 Jbeta primers were used. Only in-frame clones appear in the TCRdb table, and some are missing; sequencing was by immunoSEQ multiplex PCR. This sample carries around 140,000 clones, with 0.96% going to the ten biggest clones. The chain has TRBV28 and TRBJ1-2; D uncertain. The sequence derives from a male donor in good health and CMV-seronegative. The specimen was PBMCs. The CDR3 loop is CASSLEQNYGYTF. The DNA of the CDR3 is TGTGCCAGCAGTTTGGAGCAGAACTATGGCTACACCTTC.